This is a list of T cell receptor beta chains from one sample in a study of cytomegalovirus exposure and HLA in healthy donors. Measured with immunoSEQ multiplex PCR; TCRdb has only the in-frame clones, and not every one. The sample has fewer than 200,000 clones, about two thirds seen once. Sequencing was performed on PBMCs. The origin of the receptors is a woman younger than 35 in good health and CMV-seropositive. Each CDR3 is given with its conserved first and last residue. The D gene is left open where the match is weak.

TRBV28	TRBJ1-3	-	15	TGTGCCAGCAGTCCTGCAGGGGACGCTGGAAACACCATATATTTT	CASSPAGDAGNTIYF
TRBV6-5	TRBJ2-1	TRBD1	15	TGTGCCAGCAGTCAGGAAGGACAGGTGAACAATGAGCAGTTCTTC	CASSQEGQVNNEQFF
TRBV5-1	TRBJ2-2	TRBD2	15	TGCGCCAGCAGCTTAGGAGCGGGGGTCCCCGGGGAGCTGTTTTTT	CASSLGAGVPGELFF
TRBV11-3	TRBJ2-2	TRBD2	15	TGTGCCAGCAGCTCCCGGGGGGAAAACACCGGGGAGCTGTTTTTT	CASSSRGENTGELFF
TRBV27	TRBJ1-1	-	13	TGTGCCAGCAGTTTTGGAGTCGACACTGAAGCTTTCTTT	CASSFGVDTEAFF
TRBV6-1	TRBJ1-1	-	13	TGTGCCAGCAGAGGAGGGCGGAACACTGAAGCTTTCTTT	CASRGGRNTEAFF
TRBV29-1	TRBJ2-7	-	13	TGCAGCGTTGTTGTGGACTCCGTGAACGAGCAGTACTTC	CSVVVDSVNEQYF
TRBV18	TRBJ1-1	-	17	TGTGCCAGCTCACCACCGGGAGCCGGGATGGTTGGCACTGAAGCTTTCTTT	CASSPPGAGMVGTEAFF
TRBV7-3	TRBJ2-3	-	14	TGTGCCAGCAGCTTACTGGCCCACACAGATACGCAGTATTTT	CASSLLAHTDTQYF
TRBV18	TRBJ2-1	-	13	TGTGCCAGCTCACCCCAGGACATGAATGAGCAGTTCTTC	CASSPQDMNEQFF